A single sample gave rise to the 9 T cell receptor beta chains below, sequenced in a study of cytomegalovirus exposure and HLA in healthy donors. The PCR was carried out with 60 Vbeta primers and 13 Jbeta primers. Sequenced by immunoSEQ multiplex PCR; TCRdb stores in-frame clones only, minus some. The sample carries around 120,000 clones, 81% recorded once. Input material: PBMCs. All receptors come from a man aged 18 to 35 in good health and CMV-seronegative.

The chain employs TRBV19 and TRBJ1-2; TRBD1 matches 9 bases. The V and J ends lost 5 bases and 7 bases, in that order; junction bases with no gene match: 5. Germline values: CDR1 LNHDA, CDR2 SQIVND (reference sequence). CDR3 length: 13 residues. CDR3 region: CASSPWTGAGYTF. For the CDR3, the DNA is TGTGCCAGTAGTCCCTGGACAGGGGCTGGCTACACCTTC.

The chain joins TRBV6-5 to TRBJ1-4; 9 positions agree with TRBD1. CDR1 and CDR2 (germline): MNHEY, SVGAGI. There are 14 residues in the CDR3. V was clipped by 5 bases and J by 6 bases; unmatched bases: 4. CDR3 residues: CASSVGQGYEKLFF. In nucleotides, the CDR3 is TGTGCCAGCAGTGTGGGACAGGGCTATGAAAAACTGTTTTTT.

The chain couples TRBV27 to TRBJ1-3; no reliable D call. The length of the CDR3 is 16 residues. From germline, CDR1 is MNHEY and CDR2 SMNVEV (reference sequence). The ends were cut back, 4 bases at V and 1 base at J, with 14 bases in the middle. The CDR3 DNA reads as TGTGCCAGCAGTTCGACTAAGTCGGTGTCTGGAAACACCATATATTTT. Protein product: CASSSTKSVSGNTIYF.

The V and J genes are TRBV10-3 and TRBJ1-6, with D maybe TRBD1 (5 bases). V was clipped by 6 bases and J by 9 bases, with 15 bases between them. The CDR3 totals 14 residues. CDR1 and CDR2 from the germline V gene are ENHRY and SYGVKD. The CDR3 DNA sequence: TGTGCCATCAGCCCCGGGGGGGGGATTTCACCCCTCCACTTT. As protein: CAISPGGGISPLHF.

J is TRBJ1-1 and V is TRBV5-1; TRBD1 matches at 10 bases. Looked up from germline, CDR1 is SGHRS and CDR2 is YFSETQ. Trimming cost V 2 bases and J 4 bases; bases outside gene matches: 5. This CDR3 comprises 15 residues. The CDR3 region has the DNA TGCGCCAGCAGCTTTGGACAGGGGGAACCCACTGAAGCTTTCTTT. Translation gives CASSFGQGEPTEAFF.

The chain couples TRBV14 to TRBJ1-2, with 10 bases fitting TRBD1. The germline gives CDR1 SGHDN, CDR2 FVKESK. J gave up 4 bases and V 4 bases, and 6 bases lay outside the gene matches. The CDR3 consists of 15 residues. The CDR3 here is CASSPRDRGIYGYTF. The DNA for the CDR3 is TGTGCCAGCAGCCCCCGGGACAGGGGTATCTATGGCTACACCTTC.

This clone was detected only once. The chain has TRBV30 and TRBJ2-7, with unresolved D. Germline V CDR1 and CDR2: GTSNPN, SVGIG (reference sequence). The CDR3 has 13 residues. Trimming removed 4 bases at V and 2 bases at J, with 12 bases between. This CDR3 reads CAWNLGIAYEQYF. CDR3 DNA sequence: TGTGCCTGGAACCTAGGCATCGCCTACGAGCAGTACTTC. The full variable domain, its missing parts supplied by reference TRBV30 and TRBJ2-7, is SQTIHQWPATLVQPVGSPLSLECTVEGTSNPNLYWYRQAAGRGLQLLFYSVGIGQISSEVPQNLSASRPQDRQFILSSKKLLLSDSGFYLCAWNLGIAYEQYFGPGTRLTVT.

V and J are TRBV28 and TRBJ2-7, with 8 bases fitting TRBD1. The CDR3 length is 14 residues. Germline values: CDR1 MDHEN, CDR2 SYDVKM. With 2 bases clipped from V and 4 bases from J, the junction kept 4 bases outside the gene matches. In DNA form, the CDR3 reads TGTGCCAGCAGTTTAATGGGACAGGCATACGAGCAGTACTTC. Translation: CASSLMGQAYEQYF.

The chain has TRBV4-3 and TRBJ1-1; D call uncertain. V gave up 1 base and J gave up 0 bases, with 9 bases separating them. Germline V lookup: CDR1 LGHNA, CDR2 YSLEER. The CDR3 runs to 15 residues. The CDR3 sequence: CASSQAQRLNTEAFF. The DNA of the CDR3 is TGCGCCAGCAGCCAAGCTCAACGGTTGAACACTGAAGCTTTCTTT.